These 30 T cell receptor beta chains were sequenced from one sample in a study of T-cell reconstitution after alpha-beta-depleted transplantation in children. Unique molecular identifiers were incorporated when the TCRbeta library was constructed. MiXCR, applied by TCRdb to the PCR reads, yields one record per CDR3 protein. The top ten clones hold more than 5.5% of a sample with 200,000 or so distinct CDR3 sequences, 6.6% of them seen once. Sequenced material: PBMCs, taken before TCRalphabeta/CD19-depleted stem cell transplant. The receptor set was obtained from a boy under 10 years old with acute lymphoblastic leukemia, due to receive a stem cell transplant.

This clonotype appeared a few times. The chain employs TRBV2 and TRBJ1-5, with 10 bases fitting TRBD1. Germline V gives CDR1 SNHLY, CDR2 FYNNEI. The J segment lost 7 bases and the V segment lost 4 bases, leaving 4 bases of the junction unmatched. The length of the CDR3 is 14 residues. The CDR3 region is CASSGMTGGQPQHF. Written as DNA, the CDR3 is TGTGCCAGCAGTGGAATGACAGGGGGCCAGCCCCAGCATTTT.

The rearrangement links TRBV28 to TRBJ1-1; no clear D gene. The CDR3 spans 14 residues. CDR1 is MDHEN, CDR2 SYDVKM, per germline. With 4 bases removed from V and 5 bases from J, the gap between germline ends came to 14 bases. This chain's CDR3 is CASSSGHGWTEAFF. The DNA for the CDR3 is TGTGCCAGCAGTTCCGGTCACGGGTGGACTGAAGCTTTCTTT. Using reference TRBV28 and TRBJ1-1 for the parts outside the CDR3, the full variable domain is DVKVTQSSRYLVKRTGEKVFLECVQDMDHENMFWYRQDPGLGLRLIYFSYDVKMKEKGDIPEGYSVSREKKERFSLILESASTNQTSMYLCASSSGHGWTEAFFGQGTRLTVV.

This clonotype has at least ten counts. J is TRBJ1-3 and V is TRBV28; the D gene is possibly TRBD1 (5 bases). The V gene's germline CDR1 is MDHEN and CDR2 SYDVKM. V was clipped by 2 bases and J by 0 bases, with 8 bases between them. The CDR3 length is 15 residues. CDR3 DNA: TGTGCCAGCAGTTTACGGGGACCCTCTGGAAACACCATATATTTT. Protein: CASSLRGPSGNTIYF.

This clonotype was found many times. The genes are TRBV20-1 and TRBJ2-3, with TRBD2 matching 7 bases. The CDR3 has 13 amino acids. CDR1 and CDR2 from the germline V gene are DFQATT and SNEGSKA (reference sequence). V was clipped by 3 bases and J by 6 bases; unmatched bases: 6. CDR3 protein: CSARSGETDTQYF. The CDR3 bases are TGCAGTGCTAGGAGCGGGGAGACTGATACGCAGTATTTT.

A few counts support this clonotype. The DNA of the CDR3 is TGTGCCAGCAGCGTGGGGACAGGACCCAACACTGAAGCTTTCTTT. Its protein product is CASSVGTGPNTEAFF. J is TRBJ1-1 and V is TRBV9; 8 bases are shared with TRBD1. V was clipped by 2 bases and J by 2 bases; unmatched bases: 5. Looked up from germline, CDR1 is SGDLS and CDR2 is YYNGEE. This CDR3 contains 15 residues.

This clonotype was detected many times. The gene calls are TRBV7-9 and TRBJ2-1; tentative D call: TRBD1 (6 bases). There are 15 residues in the CDR3. Trimming stripped 0 bases from V and 7 bases from J, with 13 bases between. Per germline, CDR1 SEHNR and CDR2 FQNEAQ (reference sequence). CDR3 sequence (DNA): TGTGCCAGCAGCTTAGCACAGGGCGTTCGAAATGAGCAGTTCTTC. This translates into CASSLAQGVRNEQFF.

This clonotype was detected many times. The chain employs TRBV7-2 and TRBJ2-3; no clear D. The CDR3 loop spans 15 amino acids. Trimming stripped 5 bases from V and 1 base from J, with 13 bases between. The V gene's germline CDR1 is SGHTA and CDR2 FQGNSA. The CDR3 DNA follows: TGTGCCAGCAGCCTAGATGGGCGTGGCACAGATACGCAGTATTTT. Translation: CASSLDGRGTDTQYF. Full variable domain (missing parts from reference TRBV7-2 and TRBJ2-3): GAGVSQSPSNKVTEKGKDVELRCDPISGHTALYWYRQSLGQGLEFLIYFQGNSAPDKSGLPSDRFSAERTGGSVSTLTIQRTQQEDSAVYLCASSLDGRGTDTQYFGPGTRLTVL.

Details on this clonotype: The germline gene is not matched at one end of the junction; a read error may be the cause. V is TRBV10-3 and J is TRBJ2-3; 9 bases map to TRBD2. The CDR3 contains 11 residues. Germline lookup yields CDR1 ENHRY and CDR2 SYGVKD. The CDR3 DNA sequence: TGTGCCATCAGTGGGGGACTAGCAGTGGTTTTT. This gives the protein CAISGGLAVVF.

This clonotype was recorded at least ten times. The chain uses TRBV2 and TRBJ2-2; possible D gene TRBD2, 6 bases. The germline V gene encodes CDR1 SNHLY and CDR2 FYNNEI. CDR3 length equals 13 residues. V lost 7 bases and J lost 6, with 12 bases in between. The CDR3 DNA follows: TGTGCCAGCACGATACTAGCTTCCGGGGAGCTGTTTTTT. Protein sequence: CASTILASGELFF.

This clonotype was counted at least ten times. This chain connects TRBV6-2 or TRBV6-3 to TRBJ2-1, with 9 nucleotides matching TRBD2. J gave up 7 bases and V 5 bases, and 9 bases lay outside the gene matches. The germline CDR1 and CDR2 sequences are MNHEY and SVGEGT. CDR3 length equals 15 residues. The CDR3 DNA reads TGTGCCAGCAGTCGGAAGGCGGGGGGGAGGAATGAGCAGTTCTTC. The encoded protein is CASSRKAGGRNEQFF.

This clonotype was recorded many times. The chain has TRBV20-1 and TRBJ2-1, with TRBD2 identical over 10 bases. Germline assignment: CDR1 DFQATT and CDR2 SNEGSKA (reference sequence). This CDR3 has 16 amino acids. J gave up 8 bases and V 5 bases, and 15 bases lay outside the gene matches. CDR3 residues: CSARYSSGRAGDEQFF. The CDR3, as DNA: TGCAGTGCTCGCTACTCGAGCGGGAGGGCCGGGGATGAGCAGTTCTTC.

This clonotype was detected many times. The V and J genes are TRBV28 and TRBJ1-1; D unresolved. Germline lookup yields CDR1 MDHEN and CDR2 SYDVKM. The V end lost 7 bases, the J end lost 1 base, and 19 bases lay between the germline ends. The CDR3 consists of 16 residues. CDR3 residues: CASTLGGVGGNTEAFF. The CDR3, as DNA: TGTGCCAGCACCCTTGGCGGTGTGGGCGGGAACACTGAAGCTTTCTTT.

This clonotype has at least ten counts. This chain links TRBV6-1 with TRBJ2-5; perhaps TRBD1 as D (6 bases). Trimming took off 10 bases at V and 2 bases at J, with 14 bases between the two ends. The germline V gene encodes CDR1 MNHNS and CDR2 SASEGT. This CDR3 comprises 13 residues. CDR3 amino acids: CATPGDIQETQYF. CDR3 bases: TGTGCCACCCCAGGGGATATACAAGAGACCCAGTACTTC.

This rearrangement joins TRBV20-1 to TRBJ2-1, with D perhaps matching TRBD1 or TRBD2 (6 bases each). Germline V gives CDR1 DFQATT, CDR2 SNEGSKA (reference sequence). V lost 3 bases, J lost 10 bases, and 16 bases lay in between. The CDR3 is 13 residues long. The chain's CDR3 is CSASPKGGREQFF. The CDR3 coding sequence is TGCAGTGCTAGCCCCAAGGGGGGTCGGGAGCAGTTCTTC.

CDR3 protein: CARAGGGNGELFF. In nucleotides, the CDR3 is TGTGCCAGAGCGGGGGGCGGGAACGGGGAGCTGTTTTTT. V usage is TRBV7-2 and J usage is TRBJ2-2; TRBD2 matches at 9 bases. V gave up 9 bases and J gave up 7 bases; unmatched junction bases: 6. This CDR3 is 13 amino acids long. Per the germline V gene, CDR1 is SGHTA and CDR2 is FQGNSA.

This clonotype has more than one count but fewer than ten. V usage is TRBV9 and J usage is TRBJ2-3; D may be TRBD2 (6 bases). The V gene's germline CDR1 is SGDLS and CDR2 YYNGEE. V was trimmed by 3 bases and J by 2 bases, leaving 28 bases between them. This CDR3 region has 20 residues. CDR3 protein: CASSAPAERIGGAPTDTQYF. The DNA of the CDR3 is TGTGCCAGCAGCGCCCCAGCAGAGAGAATTGGCGGGGCCCCCACAGATACGCAGTATTTT.

This clonotype came up many times. V and J are TRBV7-2 and TRBJ2-2; 10 bases match TRBD2. The length of the CDR3 is 16 residues. Germline lookup yields CDR1 SGHTA and CDR2 FQGNSA. Unmatched junction bases numbered 13, after V lost 5 bases and J lost 10 bases. CDR3 residues: CASSRTGTSDVEELFF. Here the CDR3 DNA reads TGTGCCAGCAGCCGGACCGGGACTAGCGACGTGGAGGAGCTGTTTTTT. Filled out from reference TRBV7-2 and TRBJ2-2, the complete variable domain reads GAGVSQSPSNKVTEKGKDVELRCDPISGHTALYWYRQSLGQGLEFLIYFQGNSAPDKSGLPSDRFSAERTGGSVSTLTIQRTQQEDSAVYLCASSRTGTSDVEELFFGEGSRLTVL.

In this sample, this clonotype turned up a few times. The genes are TRBV11-2 and TRBJ2-6, with 9 bases matching TRBD2. This CDR3 spans 20 amino acids. Germline-derived CDR1 and CDR2 are SGHAT and FQNNGV. Trimming took 5 bases from V and 0 from J; bases not matched to a gene: 14. CDR3 amino acids: CASSPRLRLADYSGANVLTF. CDR3 nucleotide sequence: TGTGCCAGCAGCCCGAGGCTCAGACTAGCGGATTACTCTGGGGCCAACGTCCTGACTTTC.

The table lists this clonotype with many counts. V is TRBV20-1 and J is TRBJ2-1; D not certain. V lost 0 bases, J lost 1 base, and 10 bases lay in between. There are 15 residues in the CDR3. The germline V gene encodes CDR1 DFQATT and CDR2 SNEGSKA (reference sequence). The CDR3: CSARDGLLSYNEQFF. In DNA form, the CDR3 reads TGCAGTGCTAGAGATGGGCTTCTGTCCTACAATGAGCAGTTCTTC.

The sample holds many counts of this clonotype. The rearrangement links TRBV7-8 to TRBJ1-4, with a tentative D call TRBD1 (6 bases). Trimming stripped 5 bases from V and 3 bases from J, with 13 bases between. The CDR3 extends over 15 amino acids. CDR1 is SGHVS, CDR2 FQNEAQ, per germline. The CDR3: CASSRQETSNEKLFF. The CDR3 DNA reads as TGTGCCAGCAGCCGACAGGAAACTTCTAATGAAAAACTGTTTTTT.

In the case of this clonotype: A much larger clone lies a single base off, so this may be a read error. V and J are TRBV11-2 and TRBJ2-7; 15 bases match TRBD2. V was pared by 7 bases and J by 3 bases, with 13 bases of the junction left unmatched. CDR3 length: 18 residues. Germline CDR1 and CDR2: SGHAT and FQNNGV. In DNA, the CDR3 is TGTGCCAGCAACGTTGACGGACTAGCGGGAGGGAGACTCTACGAGCAGTACTTC. Translated, it gives CASNVDGLAGGRLYEQYF.

This clonotype was observed at least ten times. This sequence joins TRBV29-1 and TRBJ2-5, with D maybe TRBD1 (6 bases). CDR3 length: 13 residues. Germline CDR1 reads SQVTM; CDR2 reads ANQGSEA. The V end lost 4 bases, the J end lost 7 bases, and 16 bases lay between the germline ends. The CDR3 coding sequence is TGCAGCGTTGGGTGGGACACTGGGGGGACCCAGTACTTC. It encodes CSVGWDTGGTQYF.

The chain joins TRBV5-6 to TRBJ1-1, with TRBD1 as a possible D gene (6 bases). Germline V gene data show CDR1 as SGHDT and CDR2 as YYEEEE. CDR3 length: 16 amino acids. Trimming pared 2 bases from V and 0 bases from J, leaving 14 bases between. Here the CDR3 DNA reads TGTGCCAGCAGCTTCCGCCTCAGGGGCATGAACACTGAAGCTTTCTTT. This encodes CASSFRLRGMNTEAFF.

There are a few counts of this clonotype. The chain is built from TRBV28 and TRBJ2-5; TRBD2 matches at 9 bases. The V segment lost 6 bases and the J segment 5 bases; nucleotides outside the gene matches: 10. Germline V gene sequence: CDR1 MDHEN, CDR2 SYDVKM. CDR3 length: 15 residues. CDR3 amino acids: CASSRAGGGRETQYF. CDR3 bases: TGTGCCAGCAGCAGAGCGGGGGGTGGACGGGAGACCCAGTACTTC.

This clonotype was seen repeatedly, ten times or more. This sequence joins TRBV6-5 and TRBJ2-3; 12 bases line up with TRBD2. The germline gives CDR1 MNHEY, CDR2 SVGAGI. Losses at the gene ends were 6 bases for V and 3 bases for J; bases not matched to a gene: 10. CDR3 length: 17 amino acids. This chain's CDR3 is CASRSSPSGGATDTQYF. The CDR3 DNA sequence: TGTGCCAGCAGGTCCAGTCCTAGCGGGGGGGCGACAGATACGCAGTATTTT.

The rearrangement uses TRBV6-2 or TRBV6-3 and TRBJ1-2; TRBD1 is a possible D gene (5 bases). Germline V gene sequence: CDR1 MNHEY, CDR2 SVGEGT. Deletions cut 7 bases from V and 7 bases from J, with 22 bases between. The CDR3 extends over 15 amino acids. The CDR3 here is CASTPALRGTGGYTF. The CDR3 bases are TGTGCCAGCACCCCCGCTCTGCGAGGGACGGGTGGCTACACCTTC.

This clonotype has just a few counts. V and J are TRBV20-1 and TRBJ2-7; 10 bases agree with TRBD2. This CDR3 comprises 19 residues. The V gene end was trimmed by 3 bases and the J gene end by 6 bases; junction bases not matched to a gene: 23. Germline V lookup: CDR1 DFQATT, CDR2 SNEGSKA (reference sequence). This chain's CDR3 is CSASDHAPKISGRAGEQYF. Here the CDR3 DNA reads TGCAGTGCTAGCGATCATGCCCCAAAAATCAGCGGGAGGGCCGGCGAGCAGTACTTC.

The sample holds a few counts of this clonotype. The chain combines TRBV14 with TRBJ2-1; 7 nucleotides match TRBD2. This CDR3 has 17 residues. Germline CDR1 is SGHDN and CDR2 is FVKESK. Trimming removed 4 bases from V and 8 bases from J; junction bases left unmatched: 17. Here the CDR3 reads CASSLIHLAALNHEQFF. The CDR3 DNA reads TGTGCCAGCAGCCTTATACACCTAGCGGCCCTTAATCATGAGCAGTTCTTC.

This clonotype was observed at least ten times. CDR3 residues: CSARDKRLAFYEQYF. The CDR3 DNA reads as TGCAGTGCTAGAGATAAGCGGCTAGCTTTCTACGAGCAGTACTTC. This chain uses TRBV20-1 with TRBJ2-7; a weak D match, TRBD2 (5 bases). V gave up 0 bases and J gave up 3 bases, with 15 bases separating them. This CDR3 contains 15 residues. Germline V gene sequence: CDR1 DFQATT, CDR2 SNEGSKA (reference sequence).

In its sample, this clonotype was seen many times. V is TRBV20-1 and J is TRBJ2-7; D may be TRBD1 or TRBD2 (6 bases each). CDR1 and CDR2 (germline): DFQATT, SNEGSKA (reference sequence). There are 15 residues in the CDR3. The ends were cut back, 5 bases at V and 5 bases at J, with 22 bases in the middle. Written as DNA, the CDR3 is TGCAGTGCTTGGGCTTTGGGGGGCCCTTTCCACGAGCAGTACTTC. Amino acids: CSAWALGGPFHEQYF.